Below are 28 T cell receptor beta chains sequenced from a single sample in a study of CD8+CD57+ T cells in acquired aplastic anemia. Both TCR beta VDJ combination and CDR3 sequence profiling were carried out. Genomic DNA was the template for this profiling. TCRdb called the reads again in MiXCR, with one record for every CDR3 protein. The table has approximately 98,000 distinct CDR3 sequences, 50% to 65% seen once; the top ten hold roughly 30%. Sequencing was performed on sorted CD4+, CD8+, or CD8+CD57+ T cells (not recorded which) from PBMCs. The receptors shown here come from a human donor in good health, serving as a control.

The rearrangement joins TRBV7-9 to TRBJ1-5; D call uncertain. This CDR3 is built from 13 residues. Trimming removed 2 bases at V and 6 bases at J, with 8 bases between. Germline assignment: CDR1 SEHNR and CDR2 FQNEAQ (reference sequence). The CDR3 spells CASSLTRGQPQHF. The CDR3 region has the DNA TGTGCCAGCAGCTTAACACGAGGTCAGCCCCAGCATTTT.

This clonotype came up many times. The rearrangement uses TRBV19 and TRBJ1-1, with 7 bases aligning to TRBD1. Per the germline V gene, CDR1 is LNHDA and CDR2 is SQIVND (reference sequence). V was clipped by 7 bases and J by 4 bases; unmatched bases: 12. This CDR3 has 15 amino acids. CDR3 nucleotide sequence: TGTGCCAGTACCACAGGGGTGGGGGTGGTCACTGAAGCTTTCTTT. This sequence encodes CASTTGVGVVTEAFF.

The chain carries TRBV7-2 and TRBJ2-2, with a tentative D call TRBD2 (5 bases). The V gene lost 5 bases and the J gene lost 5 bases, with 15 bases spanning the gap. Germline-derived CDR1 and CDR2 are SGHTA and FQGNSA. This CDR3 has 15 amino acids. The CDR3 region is CASSPTSFATGELFF. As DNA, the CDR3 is TGTGCCAGCAGCCCAACTAGTTTCGCGACCGGGGAGCTGTTTTTT.

The DNA of the CDR3 is TGTGCCAGCTGTGGGCGGGGATACTACGAGCAGTACTTC. It is translated as CASCGRGYYEQYF. The chain recombines TRBV7-6 with TRBJ2-7, with D possibly being TRBD2 (6 bases). CDR3 length equals 13 residues. Per the germline V gene, CDR1 is SGHVS and CDR2 is FNYEAQ. Trimming stripped 8 bases from V and 3 bases from J, with 14 bases between. The full variable domain, its missing parts supplied by reference TRBV7-6 and TRBJ2-7, is GAGVSQSPRYKVTKRGQDVALRCDPISGHVSLYWYRQALGQGPEFLTYFNYEAQQDKSGLPNDRFSAERPEGSISTLTIQRTEQRDSAMYRCASCGRGYYEQYFGPGTRLTVT.

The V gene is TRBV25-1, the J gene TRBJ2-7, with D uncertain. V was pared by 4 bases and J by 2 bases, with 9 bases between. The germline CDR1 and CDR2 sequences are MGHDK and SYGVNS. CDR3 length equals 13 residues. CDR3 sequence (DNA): TGTGCCAGCAGTGGGGGTGTTGCCTACGAGCAGTACTTC. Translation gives CASSGGVAYEQYF.

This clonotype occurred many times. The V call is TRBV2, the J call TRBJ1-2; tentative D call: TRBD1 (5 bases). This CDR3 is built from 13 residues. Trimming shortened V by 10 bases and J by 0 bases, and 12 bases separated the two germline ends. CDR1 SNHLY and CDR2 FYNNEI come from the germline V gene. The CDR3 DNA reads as TGTGCCACTGGGGGGTCAACTAACTATGGCTACACCTTC. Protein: CATGGSTNYGYTF.

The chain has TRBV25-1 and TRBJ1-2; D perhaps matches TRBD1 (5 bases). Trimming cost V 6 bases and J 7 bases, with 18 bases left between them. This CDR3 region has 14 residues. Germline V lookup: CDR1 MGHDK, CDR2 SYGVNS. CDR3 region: CASSPVGGLFGYTF. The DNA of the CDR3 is TGTGCCAGCAGCCCCGTGGGGGGTTTGTTTGGCTACACCTTC.

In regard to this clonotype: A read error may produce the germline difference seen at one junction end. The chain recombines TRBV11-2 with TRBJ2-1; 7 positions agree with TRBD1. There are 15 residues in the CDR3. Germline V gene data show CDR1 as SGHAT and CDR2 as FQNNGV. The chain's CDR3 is CASGLNRGPYNEQFF. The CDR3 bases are TGTGCCAGCGGCTTGAACAGGGGTCCTTACAATGAGCAGTTCTTC.

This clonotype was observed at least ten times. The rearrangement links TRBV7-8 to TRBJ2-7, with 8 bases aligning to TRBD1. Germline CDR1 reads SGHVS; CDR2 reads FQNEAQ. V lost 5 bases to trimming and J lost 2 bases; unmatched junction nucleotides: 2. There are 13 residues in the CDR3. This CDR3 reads CASSQDRAYEQYF. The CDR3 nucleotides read TGTGCCAGCAGCCAGGACAGGGCCTACGAGCAGTACTTC.

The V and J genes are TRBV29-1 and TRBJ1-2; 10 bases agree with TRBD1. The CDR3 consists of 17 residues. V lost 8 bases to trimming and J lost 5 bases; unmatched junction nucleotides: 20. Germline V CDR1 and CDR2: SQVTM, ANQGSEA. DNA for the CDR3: TGCAGCTCACCCGTGGACAGGGGGTGGCCCCCTCGGTATGGCTACACCTTC. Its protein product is CSSPVDRGWPPRYGYTF.

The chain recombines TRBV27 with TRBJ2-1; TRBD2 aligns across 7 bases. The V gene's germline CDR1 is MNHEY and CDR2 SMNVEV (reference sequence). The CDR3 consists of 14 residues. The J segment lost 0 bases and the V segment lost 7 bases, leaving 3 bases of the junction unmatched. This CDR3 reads CASKTGGSYNEQFF. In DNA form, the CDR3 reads TGTGCCAGCAAGACGGGGGGCTCCTACAATGAGCAGTTCTTC.

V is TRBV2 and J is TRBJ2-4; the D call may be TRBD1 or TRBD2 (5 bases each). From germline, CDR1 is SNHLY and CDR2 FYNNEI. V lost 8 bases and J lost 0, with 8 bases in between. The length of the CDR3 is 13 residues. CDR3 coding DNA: TGTGCCAGCGGGGACGGAGCCAAAAACATTCAGTACTTC. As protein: CASGDGAKNIQYF.

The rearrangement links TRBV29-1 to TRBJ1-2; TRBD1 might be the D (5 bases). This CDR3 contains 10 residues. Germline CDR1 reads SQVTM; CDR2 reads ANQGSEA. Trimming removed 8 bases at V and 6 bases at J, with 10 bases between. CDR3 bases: TGCAGCTTGGTAGGGGATGGCTACACCTTC. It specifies CSLVGDGYTF.

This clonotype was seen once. CDR3: CASSLEIGYEQYF. The CDR3 coding sequence is TGTGCCAGCAGCTTAGAGATCGGCTACGAGCAGTACTTC. The chain joins TRBV7-8 to TRBJ2-7; D is undetermined. This CDR3 region has 13 residues. Trimming left V 1 base short and J 3 bases short, with 7 bases between. Per germline, CDR1 SGHVS and CDR2 FQNEAQ.

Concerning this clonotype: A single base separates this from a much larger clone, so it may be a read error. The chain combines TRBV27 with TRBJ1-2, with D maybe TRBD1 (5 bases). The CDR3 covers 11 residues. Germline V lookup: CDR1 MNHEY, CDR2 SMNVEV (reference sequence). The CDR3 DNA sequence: TGTGCCAGCAGTAATGGGGCTGGCAACACCTTC. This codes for CASSNGAGNTF.

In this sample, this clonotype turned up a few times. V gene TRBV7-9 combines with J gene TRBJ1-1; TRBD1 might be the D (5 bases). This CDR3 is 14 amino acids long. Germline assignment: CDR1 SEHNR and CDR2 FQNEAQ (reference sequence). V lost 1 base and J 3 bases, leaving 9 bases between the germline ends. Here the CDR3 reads CASSLGGLHTEAFF. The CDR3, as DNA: TGTGCCAGCAGCTTAGGGGGCCTACACACTGAAGCTTTCTTT. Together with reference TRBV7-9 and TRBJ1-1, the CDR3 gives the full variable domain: DTGVSQNPRHKITKRGQNVTFRCDPISEHNRLYWYRQTLGQGPEFLTYFQNEAQLEKSRLLSDRFSAERPKGSFSTLEIQRTEQGDSAMYLCASSLGGLHTEAFFGQGTRLTVV.

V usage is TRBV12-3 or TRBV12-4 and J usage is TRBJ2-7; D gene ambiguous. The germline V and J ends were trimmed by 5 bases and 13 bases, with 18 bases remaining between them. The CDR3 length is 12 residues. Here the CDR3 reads CASSIDGRGKYF. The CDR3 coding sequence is TGTGCCAGCAGTATCGACGGACGCGGAAAATACTTC.

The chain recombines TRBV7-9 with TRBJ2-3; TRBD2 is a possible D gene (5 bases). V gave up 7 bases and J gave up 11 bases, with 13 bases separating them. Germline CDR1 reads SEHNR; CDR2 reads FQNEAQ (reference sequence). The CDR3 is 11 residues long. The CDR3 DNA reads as TGTGCCAGCACCTCGGGGTACGAGCAGTATTTT. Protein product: CASTSGYEQYF.

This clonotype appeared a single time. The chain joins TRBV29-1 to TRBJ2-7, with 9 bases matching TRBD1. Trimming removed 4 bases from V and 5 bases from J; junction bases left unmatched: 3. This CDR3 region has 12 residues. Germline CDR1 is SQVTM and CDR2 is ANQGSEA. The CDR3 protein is CSVGQGENEQYF. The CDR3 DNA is TGCAGCGTTGGACAGGGGGAAAACGAGCAGTACTTC.

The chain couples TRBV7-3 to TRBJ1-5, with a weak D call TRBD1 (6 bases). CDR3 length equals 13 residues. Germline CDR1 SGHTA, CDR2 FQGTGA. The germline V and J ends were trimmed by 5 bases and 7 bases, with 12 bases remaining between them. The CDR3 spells CASSKKGDQPQHF. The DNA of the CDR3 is TGTGCCAGCAGCAAAAAGGGGGACCAGCCCCAGCATTTT.

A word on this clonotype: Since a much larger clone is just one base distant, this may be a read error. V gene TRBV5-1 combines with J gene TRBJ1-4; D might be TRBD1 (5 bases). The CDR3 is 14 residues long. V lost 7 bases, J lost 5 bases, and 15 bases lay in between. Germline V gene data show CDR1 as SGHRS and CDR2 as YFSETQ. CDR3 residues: CASGPDSNNEKLFF. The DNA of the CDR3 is TGCGCCAGCGGCCCCGACAGCAACAATGAAAAACTGTTTTTT.

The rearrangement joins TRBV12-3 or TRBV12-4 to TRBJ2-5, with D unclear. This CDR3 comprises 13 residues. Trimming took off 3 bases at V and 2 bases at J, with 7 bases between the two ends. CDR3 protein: CASSFARQETQYF. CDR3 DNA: TGTGCCAGCAGTTTTGCCAGACAAGAGACCCAGTACTTC.

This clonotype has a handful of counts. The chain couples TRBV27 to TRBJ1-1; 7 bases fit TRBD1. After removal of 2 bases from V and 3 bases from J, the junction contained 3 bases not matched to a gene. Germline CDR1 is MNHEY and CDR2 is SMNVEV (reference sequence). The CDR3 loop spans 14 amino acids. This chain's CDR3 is CASSLQGGDTEAFF. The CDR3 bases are TGTGCCAGCAGTTTACAGGGGGGTGACACTGAAGCTTTCTTT.

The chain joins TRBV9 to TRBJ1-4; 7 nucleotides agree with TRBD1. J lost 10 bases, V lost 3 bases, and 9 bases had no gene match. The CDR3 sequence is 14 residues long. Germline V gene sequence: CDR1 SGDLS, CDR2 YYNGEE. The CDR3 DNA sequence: TGTGCCAGCAGCGCGTTAGGGGGCCAAACAAAACTGTTTTTT. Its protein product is CASSALGGQTKLFF.

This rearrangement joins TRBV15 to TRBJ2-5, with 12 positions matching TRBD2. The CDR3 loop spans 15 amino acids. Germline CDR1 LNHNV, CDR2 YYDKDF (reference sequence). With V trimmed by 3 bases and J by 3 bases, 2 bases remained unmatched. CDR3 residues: CATSRLAGGKETQYF. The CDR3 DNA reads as TGTGCCACCAGCAGGCTAGCGGGGGGGAAAGAGACCCAGTACTTC.

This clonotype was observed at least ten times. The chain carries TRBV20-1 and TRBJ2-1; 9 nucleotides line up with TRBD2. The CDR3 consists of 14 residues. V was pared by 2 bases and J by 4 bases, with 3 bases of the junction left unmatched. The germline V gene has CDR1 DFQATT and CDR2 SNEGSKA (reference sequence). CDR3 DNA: TGCAGTGCTAGACCACTAGCGGGTTACAATGAGCAGTTCTTC. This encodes CSARPLAGYNEQFF.

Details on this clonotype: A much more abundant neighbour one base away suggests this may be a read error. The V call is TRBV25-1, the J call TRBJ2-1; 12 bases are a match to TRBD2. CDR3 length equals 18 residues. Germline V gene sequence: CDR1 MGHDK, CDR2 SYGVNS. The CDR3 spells CASSGLLAGGPGTNEQLF. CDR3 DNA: TGTGCCAGCAGTGGTCTTCTAGCGGGGGGGCCCGGAACCAATGAGCAGCTCTTC.

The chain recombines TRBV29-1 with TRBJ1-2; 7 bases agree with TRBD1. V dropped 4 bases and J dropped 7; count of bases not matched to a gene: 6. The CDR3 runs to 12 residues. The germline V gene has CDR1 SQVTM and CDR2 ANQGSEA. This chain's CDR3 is CSVADRTRGYTF. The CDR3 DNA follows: TGCAGCGTTGCGGACAGGACTCGTGGCTACACCTTC. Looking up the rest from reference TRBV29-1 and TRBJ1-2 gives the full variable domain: SAVISQKPSRDICQRGTSLTIQCQVDSQVTMMFWYRQQPGQSLTLIATANQGSEATYESGFVIDKFPISRPNLTFSTLTVSNMSPEDSSIYLCSVADRTRGYTFGSGTRLTVV.